The rows below give T cell receptor beta chains drawn from one sample of a study of blood T cell repertoires in COVID-19. TCRdb keeps only in-frame clones here, not all; method: immunoSEQ multiplex PCR. The sample carries more than 400,000 clones, over 75% recorded once. Sequenced sample: peripheral blood. The receptors come from a human donor in a cohort sampled during active COVID-19. Both conserved end residues are part of each CDR3. The D gene is left open where the match is weak. A clone size is listed for some rows: how often the clone was seen (once, few, many), or a class if it is expanded.

NA	TRBV5-8	NA	TRBJ2-7	TGTGCCAGCAGCTTGGAGGGAGGTGCGGACGAGCAGTACTTC	CASSLEGGADEQYF
NA	TRBV14	NA	TRBJ2-2	TGTGCCAGCAGCCAAGATTTAGCCGCGAACACCGGGGAGCTGTTTTTT	CASSQDLAANTGELFF
TRBD1	TRBV19	NA	TRBJ2-3	TGTGCCAGTAGCACCTCGACAGGGCCCACAGATACGCAGTATTTT	CASSTSTGPTDTQYF
NA	TRBV5-6	NA	TRBJ2-5	TGTGCCAGCAGCTTGCTTCAAGAGACCCAGTACTTC	CASSLLQETQYF
NA	TRBV28	NA	TRBJ1-4	TGTGCCAGCAGTCCTCCCCTGAGGGCTAATGAAAAACTGTTTTTT	CASSPPLRANEKLFF
NA	TRBV3-1/TRBV3-2	NA	TRBJ1-3	TGTGCCAGCAGCCTCTGGGGGGGGGACGGAAACACCATATATTTT	CASSLWGGDGNTIYF
NA	TRBV9	NA	TRBJ2-7	TGTGCCAGCAGCGTAGCGAGTGCCTACGAGCAGTACTTC	CASSVASAYEQYF
NA	TRBV11-3	NA	TRBJ2-1	TGTGCCAGCAGCTTAACGGCAGGCTACAATGAGCAGTTCTTC	CASSLTAGYNEQFF
NA	TRBV4-1	NA	TRBJ2-3	TGCGCCAGCAGCCAAGACGGGGGAGTAAGGACAGATACGCAGTATTTT	CASSQDGGVRTDTQYF
TRBD1	TRBV28	NA	TRBJ1-5	TGTGCCAGCAGATTTGACAGGGGACCCTATAGCAATCAGCCCCAGCATTTT	CASRFDRGPYSNQPQHF
NA	TRBV28	NA	TRBJ2-7	TGTGCCACCCAGTTTCCAGGGGCGGTAAACGAGCAGTACTTC	CATQFPGAVNEQYF
TRBD2	TRBV29-1	NA	TRBJ2-3	TGCAGCGTCCGGACTAGCGGACGCACAGATACGCAGTATTTT	CSVRTSGRTDTQYF
TRBD1	TRBV6-6	NA	TRBJ2-1	TGTGCCAGCAGGGACGGACAGGCCTTCGTCGATGAGCAGTTCTTC	CASRDGQAFVDEQFF
NA	TRBV19	NA	TRBJ1-6	TGTGCCAGTAGCCCCAGGGATTCACCCCTCCACTTT	CASSPRDSPLHF
NA	TRBV27	few	TRBJ2-7	TGTGCCAGCACCCGGGGTGGGCGGCCCGCCTACGAGCAGTACTTC	CASTRGGRPAYEQYF
NA	TRBV11-2	NA	TRBJ1-2	TGTGCCAGCAGCTTAGTAAGGGGGAACTATGGCTACACCTTC	CASSLVRGNYGYTF
NA	TRBV18	NA	TRBJ1-4	TGTGCCAGCTCACGGGAGGTCGGCGAAAAACTGTTTTTT	CASSREVGEKLFF
NA	TRBV28	NA	TRBJ2-2	TGTGCCAGCAGTCGTAGGGGAGGCACCGGGGAGCTGTTTTTT	CASSRRGGTGELFF
NA	TRBV9	once	TRBJ1-2	TGTGCCAGCAGCTCAGACCGGGGGGATCGGTATGGCTACACCTTC	CASSSDRGDRYGYTF
NA	TRBV28	NA	TRBJ2-7	TGTGCCAGCAGCCTGTCTTCGACAGACGAGCAGTACTTC	CASSLSSTDEQYF
TRBD1	TRBV11-1	NA	TRBJ1-1	TGTGCCAGCAGCCCCACAGGGGGACGGAACACTGAAGCTTTCTTT	CASSPTGGRNTEAFF
TRBD2	TRBV14	NA	TRBJ2-1	TGTGCCAGCAGGGTGACTAGCGGGGGGAGCAATGAGCAGTTCTTC	CASRVTSGGSNEQFF
TRBD2	TRBV11-2	NA	TRBJ2-7	TGTGCCACGGGGAAAACTAGCGGAGGCTCCTACGAGCAGTACTTC	CATGKTSGGSYEQYF
NA	TRBV7-8	NA	TRBJ1-1	TGTGCCAGCAGCTTATGGCGGCCAGCCGACACTGAAGCTTTCTTT	CASSLWRPADTEAFF
NA	TRBV10-3	once	TRBJ2-1	TGTGCCACCGAAGGGGGGTCGGGGGGCGATGAGCAGTTCTTC	CATEGGSGGDEQFF
NA	TRBV24-1	NA	TRBJ1-5	TGTGCCACCCAGGACAGACACAATCAGCCCCAGCATTTT	CATQDRHNQPQHF
NA	TRBV19	NA	TRBJ1-1	TGTGCCAGTAGTATTTTTGGTTATCAGTTCTTT	CASSIFGYQFF
TRBD1	TRBV7-2	NA	TRBJ2-7	TGTGCCAGCAGCTCGGAAATCCGACAGGGAAGGGAGCAGTACTTC	CASSSEIRQGREQYF
TRBD1	TRBV19	NA	TRBJ2-5	TGTGCCAGTAAAGAGGGACAGAGGCAGACCCAGTACTTC	CASKEGQRQTQYF
TRBD2	TRBV7-3	NA	TRBJ2-3	TGTGCCAGCAGCTCCTCGCCTAGCGGGAAGAGGGCTGCAGATACGCAGTATTTT	CASSSSPSGKRAADTQYF
NA	TRBV29-1	NA	TRBJ1-2	TGCAGCGTTGACGGTGTCGGGGGCTACACCTTC	CSVDGVGGYTF
NA	TRBV3-1/TRBV3-2	NA	TRBJ2-7	TGTGCCAGCAGCCTAAGTCGAGACGAGCAGTACTTC	CASSLSRDEQYF
TRBD2	TRBV4-1	few	TRBJ2-1	TGCGCCAGCAGCCAAGATAACGTACTAGCGGGCTCCTACAATGAGCAGTTCTTC	CASSQDNVLAGSYNEQFF
TRBD1	TRBV30	NA	TRBJ1-2	TGTGCCCTCAGACAGGGCGGTAGGGGCTACACCTTC	CALRQGGRGYTF